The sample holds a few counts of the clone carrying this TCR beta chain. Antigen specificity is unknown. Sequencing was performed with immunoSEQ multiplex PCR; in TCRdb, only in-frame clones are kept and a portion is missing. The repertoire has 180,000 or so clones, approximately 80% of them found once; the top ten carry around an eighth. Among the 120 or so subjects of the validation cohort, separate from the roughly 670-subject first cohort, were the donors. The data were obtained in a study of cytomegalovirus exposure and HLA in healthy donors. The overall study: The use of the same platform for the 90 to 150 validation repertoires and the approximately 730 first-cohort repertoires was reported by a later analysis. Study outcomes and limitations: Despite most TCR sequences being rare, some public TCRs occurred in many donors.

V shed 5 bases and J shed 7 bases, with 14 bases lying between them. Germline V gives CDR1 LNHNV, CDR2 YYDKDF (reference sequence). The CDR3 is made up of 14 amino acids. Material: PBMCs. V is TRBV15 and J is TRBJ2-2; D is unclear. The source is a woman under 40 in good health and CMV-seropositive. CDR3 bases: TGTGCCACCAGCGGGCTATCACTGGGCGGGGAGCTGTTTTTT. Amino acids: CATSGLSLGGELFF.